This T cell receptor (beta chain) came from a study of cytomegalovirus exposure and HLA in healthy donors. Both 60 Vbeta primers and 13 Jbeta primers went into the PCR. Measured with immunoSEQ multiplex PCR; TCRdb has only the in-frame clones, and not every one. The sample lists 150,000 to 250,000 clones, almost 85% occurring once. Germline values: CDR1 MDHEN, CDR2 SYDVKM. V shed 3 bases, J shed 13 bases, and the junction held 10 bases outside the gene matches. The CDR3 covers 14 residues. Source material: PBMCs. The V call is TRBV28, the J call TRBJ2-4, with 9 positions matching TRBD1. This TCR derives from a woman between 45 and 65 years old in good health and CMV-seronegative. The CDR3 DNA reads as TGTGCCAGCAGTTTCACTCGGGGACAGGGATTACAGTACTTC. This translates into CASSFTRGQGLQYF.